This is a list of T cell receptor beta chains from one sample in a study of blood T cell repertoires in COVID-19. Only in-frame clones appear in the TCRdb table, and some are missing; sequencing was by immunoSEQ multiplex PCR. The data contain 200,000 to 300,000 clones, 86% of them seen just once; the ten biggest clones take up approximately 2%. The sequenced material came from peripheral blood. The receptors stem from a young man with active or convalescent COVID-19. The CDR3 runs from the conserved cysteine through the conserved F or W. D genes are given only for firm matches. The listing skips clone size in some rows; elsewhere it reads once, few, many or a size class.

TGTGCCATCAGTGAGTCTGCAGACTTGAACACTGAAGCTTTCTTT CAISESADLNTEAFF - TRBV10-3 - TRBJ1-1
TGTGCCAGCAGCGTAGAGGGGTCGGACACCGGGGAGCTGTTTTTT CASSVEGSDTGELFF - TRBV9 - TRBJ2-2
TGTGCCAGCTCACCGCAACAGGGAGCGAACACTGAAGCTTTCTTT CASSPQQGANTEAFF - TRBV18 - TRBJ1-1
TGTGCCAGCAGCATAGGGACACGAGTTGGTCAGCCCCAGCATTTT CASSIGTRVGQPQHF - TRBV5-8 - TRBJ1-5
TGTGCCAGCAGCGTAGCTCAATTGGCCAAACTAAACAATCAGCCCCAGCATTTT CASSVAQLAKLNNQPQHF few TRBV9 - TRBJ1-5
TGTGCCAGCTCACCGGCAAGGACAGATTTGTCCTATGGCTACACCTTC CASSPARTDLSYGYTF few TRBV18 - TRBJ1-2
TGTGCCACATTAGAGGGCAACACTGAAGCTTTCTTT CATLEGNTEAFF - TRBV21-1 - TRBJ1-1
TGCAGCGTTCCCCCGCATAGGGGGCTAAGTGGCTACACCTTC CSVPPHRGLSGYTF once TRBV29-1 TRBD1 TRBJ1-2
TGTGCCAGCAGCCCCGGACTAGCGGGGGGTCGAACAGATACGCAGTATTTT CASSPGLAGGRTDTQYF - TRBV5-4 TRBD2 TRBJ2-3
TGCGCCACCAGGGCAGAGGCAGATACGCAGTATTTT CATRAEADTQYF - TRBV5-1 - TRBJ2-3
TGCAGCGTTGAGGCGGAGGGGGGACAGGTGCTCGGCTACACCTTC CSVEAEGGQVLGYTF - TRBV29-1 TRBD1 TRBJ1-2
TGTGCCAGCAGCTTGGTCAGCGGGGATGGCTACACCTTC CASSLVSGDGYTF - TRBV7-2 - TRBJ1-2
TGTGCCAGTAGGACCGGGACAGGGAATCAGCCCCAGCATTTT CASRTGTGNQPQHF - TRBV19 TRBD1 TRBJ1-5
TGTGCCAGCAGCCCCGGACAGGCCGGTTCTGAAGCTTTCTTT CASSPGQAGSEAFF - TRBV6-5 TRBD1 TRBJ1-1
TGTGCCAGCAGCGGGAGAACTAGTTCAGATACGCAGTATTTT CASSGRTSSDTQYF once TRBV9 - TRBJ2-3
TGCGCCAGCAGCCAAAGTGGACAGCGTTACAATGAGCAGTTCTTC CASSQSGQRYNEQFF - TRBV4-1 - TRBJ2-1
TGTGCCAGCAACTTAGACAGGCTTGAGCAGCCCCAGCATTTT CASNLDRLEQPQHF once TRBV2 - TRBJ1-5
TGTGCCAGCTGCGCAGGGACTTCATACCAAGAGACCCAGTACTTC CASCAGTSYQETQYF - TRBV7-8 - TRBJ2-5
TGTGCCAGCTCCCAGGGATTCGGCAATCAGCCCCAGCATTTT CASSQGFGNQPQHF once TRBV18 - TRBJ1-5
TGTGCCAGCAGTTACTCAGGGCAGGGAAGTGGCTACACCTTC CASSYSGQGSGYTF once TRBV6-5 - TRBJ1-2
TGTGCCAGCTCACCACCACAGGGGTCATTCTATGGCTACACCTTC CASSPPQGSFYGYTF - TRBV18 TRBD1 TRBJ1-2
TGCGCCAGCAGCCAGGGGACAGAGAACTATAATTCACCCCTCCACTTT CASSQGTENYNSPLHF few TRBV4-1 TRBD1 TRBJ1-6
TGTGCCAGTAGTCCCCGGGTGGGGACAGGGGGCGATGAGCAGTTCTTC CASSPRVGTGGDEQFF - TRBV19 TRBD1 TRBJ2-1
TGTGCCAGCAGCTTAGTCGGCGGGGGGGCTCTAGATACGCAGTATTTT CASSLVGGGALDTQYF - TRBV11-2 TRBD2 TRBJ2-3
TGCGCCAGCAGTGAGTCGTCGGCCAAACCGGGGTCCAAAAACATTCAGTACTTC CASSESSAKPGSKNIQYF few TRBV10-1 - TRBJ2-4
TGTGCCAGCAGCATCGGCGGGGGGGTGGTCCAGTACTTC CASSIGGGVVQYF - TRBV6-5 TRBD2 TRBJ2-5
TGTGCCAGCAGCGGCGGGAGTGGAAAGGAGAACACTGAAGCTTTCTTT CASSGGSGKENTEAFF few TRBV5-4 - TRBJ1-1
TGTGCCGGGAGGACAGGGGGCGAAGCTGGCTACACCTTC CAGRTGGEAGYTF - TRBV30 TRBD1 TRBJ1-2
TGTGCCAGCAGTGGGGACAGCTTAAAGATCGGAGCTTTCTTT CASSGDSLKIGAFF - TRBV6-4 TRBD1 TRBJ1-1
TGTGCCAGTAGAGGACACGTGAACACTGAAGCTTTCTTT CASRGHVNTEAFF - TRBV19 - TRBJ1-1
TGTGCCAGCAGCCTCGCACAGACTAGCGGGGGGGTTAGGGAGACCCAGTACTTC CASSLAQTSGGVRETQYF once TRBV5-4 TRBD2 TRBJ2-5
TGTGCCAGCAGCCCCTGGAGCGGGGGGGTAAAGACCCAGTACTTC CASSPWSGGVKTQYF - TRBV7-2 TRBD2 TRBJ2-5
TGTGCCAGCGAGGACCCGACAGGGGTTGGTTCACCCCTCCACTTT CASEDPTGVGSPLHF - TRBV2 TRBD1 TRBJ1-6
TGTGCCAGCAGCCAAGGATCGGGGAACACCGGGGAGCTGTTTTTT CASSQGSGNTGELFF once TRBV7-6 - TRBJ2-2
TGTGCCAGCATTGAAGGACAGGGGCTCAATTCACCCCTCCACTTT CASIEGQGLNSPLHF - TRBV6-1 TRBD1 TRBJ1-6
TGCGCCAGCAGCTTGACCCAACAGGGCCGCTATGGCTACACCTTC CASSLTQQGRYGYTF - TRBV5-1 - TRBJ1-2
TGTGCCAGCAGTCCCATGACAGGTACCCCCTATGGCTACACCTTC CASSPMTGTPYGYTF - TRBV27 - TRBJ1-2
TGCGCCAGCAGCTTGGAGGGACAGAGCTCCTACGAGCAGTACTTC CASSLEGQSSYEQYF - TRBV5-1 TRBD1 TRBJ2-7
TGTGCCAGCAGCAAGCGACTAGCGGGAGGAGAGACCCAGTACTTC CASSKRLAGGETQYF - TRBV21-1 - TRBJ2-5
TGTGCCAGCTCGCAACAGGGGGCGAACACTGAAGCTTTCTTT CASSQQGANTEAFF - TRBV18 TRBD1 TRBJ1-1